This record covers a single TCR beta chain. CDR1 is SGHVS, CDR2 FQNEAQ, per germline. Trimming pared 3 bases from V and 1 base from J, leaving 14 bases between. The CDR3 contains 16 residues. This sample was taken from a study of T-cell memory formation after mild COVID-19. Constant-segment primers and 5'RACE yielded cDNA libraries for TCR alpha and TCR beta, each carrying sample barcodes and UMIs. Via MiXCR, TCRdb re-called the 5' RACE reads, giving one row per CDR3 protein. The top ten hold roughly a fifth of the sample, which has a few hundred thousand distinct CDR3 sequences, 8% to 9.5% seen once.

The chain carries TRBV7-8 and TRBJ2-3; D call uncertain. Sequenced material: PBMCs or a T cell subset sorted from them (not recorded which). The sequence came from a man aged 18 to 29 who had mild COVID-19 (a few samples of this study predate the infection). Cell type and time point are not known. CDR3 coding DNA: TGTGCCAGCAGCTTTGGGCCAGGAAGGGGCACAGATACGCAGTATTTT. This encodes CASSFGPGRGTDTQYF.